The table lists the clone carrying this T cell receptor beta chain with many counts. The antigen is undetermined. The CDR3 has 15 residues. In germline, CDR1 is SGHTA, CDR2 FQGNSA. Trimming stripped 5 bases from V and 6 bases from J, with 20 bases between. The data derive from a study of Graves' ophthalmopathy and Graves' hyperthyroidism. Whole-study findings and limits: Most thyroid clonotypes expanded beyond 0.001 frequency were also found in blood.

Each diagnosis was determined on the basis of clinical symptoms, serum thyroxine, TRAb, thyroid ultrasound and orbital computed tomography. RNA transcripts served as template for amplifying TCR beta CDR3 sequences. Scientists carried out first-round RT-PCR using HTBI primers and then a second-round multiplex PCR. TCRdb independently ran MiXCR on the multiplex PCR reads; one entry per CDR3 protein. Of hundreds of thousands of distinct CDR3 sequences in the sample, over 15% were seen once. The chain combines TRBV7-2 with TRBJ2-7; the D call may be TRBD1 or TRBD2 (5 bases each). This TCR was recovered from a woman between 18 and 29 years old with stable Graves' hyperthyroidism. Material: peripheral blood. CDR3 DNA sequence: TGTGCCAGCAGCCATGGAACGGGGCGGTCGGTCGAGCAGTACTTC. This gives the protein CASSHGTGRSVEQYF.